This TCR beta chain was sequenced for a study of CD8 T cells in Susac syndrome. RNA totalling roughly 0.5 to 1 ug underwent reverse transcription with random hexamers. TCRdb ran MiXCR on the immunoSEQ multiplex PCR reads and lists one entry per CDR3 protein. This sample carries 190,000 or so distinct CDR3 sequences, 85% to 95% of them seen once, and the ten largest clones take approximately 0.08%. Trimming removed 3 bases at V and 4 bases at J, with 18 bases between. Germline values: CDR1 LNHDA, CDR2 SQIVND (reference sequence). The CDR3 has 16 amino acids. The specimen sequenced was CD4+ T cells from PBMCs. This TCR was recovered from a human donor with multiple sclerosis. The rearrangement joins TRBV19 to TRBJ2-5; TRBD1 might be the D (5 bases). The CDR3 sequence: CASSILTDSVGETQYF. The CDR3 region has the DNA TGTGCCAGTAGTATTCTCACAGACAGCGTCGGAGAGACCCAGTACTTC.